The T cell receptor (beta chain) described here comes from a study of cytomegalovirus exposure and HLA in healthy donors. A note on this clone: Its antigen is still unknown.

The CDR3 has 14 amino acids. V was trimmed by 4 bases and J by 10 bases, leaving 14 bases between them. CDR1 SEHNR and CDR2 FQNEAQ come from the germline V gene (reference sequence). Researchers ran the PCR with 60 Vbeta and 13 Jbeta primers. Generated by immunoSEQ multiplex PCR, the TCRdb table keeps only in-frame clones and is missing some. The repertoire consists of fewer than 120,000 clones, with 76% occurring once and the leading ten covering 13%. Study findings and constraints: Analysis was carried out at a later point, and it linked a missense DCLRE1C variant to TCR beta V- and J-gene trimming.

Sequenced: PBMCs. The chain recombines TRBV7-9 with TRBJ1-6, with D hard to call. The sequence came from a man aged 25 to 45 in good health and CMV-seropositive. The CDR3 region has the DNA TGTGCCAGCAGCTCGATCCGAACGGGGTCACCCCTCCACTTT. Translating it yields CASSSIRTGSPLHF.